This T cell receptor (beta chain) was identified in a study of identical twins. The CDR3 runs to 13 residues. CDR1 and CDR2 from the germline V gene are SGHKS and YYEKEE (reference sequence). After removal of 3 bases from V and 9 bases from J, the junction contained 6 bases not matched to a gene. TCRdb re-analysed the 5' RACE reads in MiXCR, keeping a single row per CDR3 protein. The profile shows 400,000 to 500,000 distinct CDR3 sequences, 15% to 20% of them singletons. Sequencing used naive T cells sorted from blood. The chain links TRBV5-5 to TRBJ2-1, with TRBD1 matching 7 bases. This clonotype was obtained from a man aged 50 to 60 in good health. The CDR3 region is CASSSPGTAEQFF. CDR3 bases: TGTGCCAGCAGCTCTCCCGGGACAGCTGAGCAGTTCTTC. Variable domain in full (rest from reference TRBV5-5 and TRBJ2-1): DAGVTQSPTHLIKTRGQQVTLRCSPISGHKSVSWYQQVLGQGPQFIFQYYEKEERGRGNFPDRFSARQFPNYSSELNVNALLLGDSALYLCASSSPGTAEQFFGPGTRLTVL.